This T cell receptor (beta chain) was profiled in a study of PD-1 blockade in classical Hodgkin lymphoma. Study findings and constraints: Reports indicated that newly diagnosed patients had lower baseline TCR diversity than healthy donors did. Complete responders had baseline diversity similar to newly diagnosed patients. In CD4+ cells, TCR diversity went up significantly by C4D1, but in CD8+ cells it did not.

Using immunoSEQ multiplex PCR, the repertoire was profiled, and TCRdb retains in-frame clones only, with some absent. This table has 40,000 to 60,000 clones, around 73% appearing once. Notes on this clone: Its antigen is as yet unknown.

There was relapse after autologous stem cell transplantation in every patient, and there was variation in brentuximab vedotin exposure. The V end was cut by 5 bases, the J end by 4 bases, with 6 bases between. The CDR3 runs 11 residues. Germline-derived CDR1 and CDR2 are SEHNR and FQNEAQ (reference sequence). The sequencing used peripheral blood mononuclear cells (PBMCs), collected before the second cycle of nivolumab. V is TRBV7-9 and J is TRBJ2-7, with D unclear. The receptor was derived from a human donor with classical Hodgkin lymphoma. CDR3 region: CASSPQYEQYF. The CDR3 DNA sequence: TGTGCCAGCAGCCCACAATACGAGCAGTACTTC.